This T cell receptor (beta chain) was captured by sequencing in a study of blood T cell repertoires in COVID-19. Study-level information: Samples came from the United States, Italy and Spain, spanning acute and convalescent COVID-19. From T cells, B-cell-depleted T cells, or PBMCs came the material, which was cDNA or gDNA.

In the original processing: Estimated nucleated cell counts came from reference gene primer amplification. Using immunoSEQ multiplex PCR, the repertoire was profiled, and TCRdb retains in-frame clones only, with some absent. V, J and clone size derive from that table, while D and trimming were established from the DNA sequence. The sample lists about 120,000 clones, 80% to 90% occurring once. There are 14 residues in the CDR3. CDR1 is MGHDK and CDR2 is SYGVNS in the germline V gene. The junction had 3 bases not matched to a gene; V was cut back by 6 bases and J by 2 bases. The sequencing sample was made of peripheral blood. The receptor was isolated from a man aged 70 or older with active or convalescent COVID-19. The chain uses TRBV25-1 and TRBJ1-5; 8 bases match TRBD1. The DNA for the CDR3 is TGTGCCAGCAGCCCGGGACAGGGCAATCAGCCCCAGCATTTT. It encodes CASSPGQGNQPQHF.